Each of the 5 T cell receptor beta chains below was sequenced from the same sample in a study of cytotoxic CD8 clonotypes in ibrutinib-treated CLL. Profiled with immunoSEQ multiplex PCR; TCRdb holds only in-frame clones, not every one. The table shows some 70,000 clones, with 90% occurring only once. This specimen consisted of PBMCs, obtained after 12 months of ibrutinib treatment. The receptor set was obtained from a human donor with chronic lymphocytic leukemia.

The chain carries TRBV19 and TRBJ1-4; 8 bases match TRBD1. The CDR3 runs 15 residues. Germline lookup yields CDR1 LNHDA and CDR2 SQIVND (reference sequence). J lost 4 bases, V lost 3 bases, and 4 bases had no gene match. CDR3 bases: TGTGCCAGTAGTATTTCAGGGGGCCTTAATGAAAAACTGTTTTTT. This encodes CASSISGGLNEKLFF.

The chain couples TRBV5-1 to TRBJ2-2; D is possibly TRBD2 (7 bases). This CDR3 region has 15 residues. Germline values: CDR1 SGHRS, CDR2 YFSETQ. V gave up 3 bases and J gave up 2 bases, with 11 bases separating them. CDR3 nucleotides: TGCGCCAGCAGCTCTGCGGGGGCCAACACCGGGGAGCTGTTTTTT. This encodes CASSSAGANTGELFF. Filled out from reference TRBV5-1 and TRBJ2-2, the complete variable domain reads KAGVTQTPRYLIKTRGQQVTLSCSPISGHRSVSWYQQTPGQGLQFLFEYFSETQRNKGNFPGRFSGRQFSNSRSEMNVSTLELGDSALYLCASSSAGANTGELFFGEGSRLTVL.

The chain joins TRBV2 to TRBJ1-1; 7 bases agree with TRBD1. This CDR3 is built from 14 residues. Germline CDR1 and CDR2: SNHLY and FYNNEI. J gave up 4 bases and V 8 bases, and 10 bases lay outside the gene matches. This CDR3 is CASGRQGVGTEAFF. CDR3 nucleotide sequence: TGTGCCAGCGGGCGGCAGGGGGTGGGCACTGAAGCTTTCTTT.

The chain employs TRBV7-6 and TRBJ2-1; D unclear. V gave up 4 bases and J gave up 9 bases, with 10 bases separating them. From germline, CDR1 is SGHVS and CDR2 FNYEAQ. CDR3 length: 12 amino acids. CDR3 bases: TGTGCCAGCAGCTCCCCTAGTATTGAGCAGTTCTTC. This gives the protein CASSSPSIEQFF.

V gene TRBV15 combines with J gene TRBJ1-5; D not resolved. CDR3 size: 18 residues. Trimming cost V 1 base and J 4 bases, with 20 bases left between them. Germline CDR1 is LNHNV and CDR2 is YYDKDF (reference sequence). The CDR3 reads CATSRGEGGRPSNQPQHF. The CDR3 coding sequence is TGTGCCACCAGCAGAGGCGAGGGAGGACGGCCCTCGAATCAGCCCCAGCATTTT. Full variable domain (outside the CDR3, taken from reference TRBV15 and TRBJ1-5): DAMVIQNPRYQVTQFGKPVTLSCSQTLNHNVMYWYQQKSSQAPKLLFHYYDKDFNNEADTPDNFQSRRPNTSFCFLDIRSPGLGDTAMYLCATSRGEGGRPSNQPQHFGDGTRLSIL.